The 22 T cell receptor beta chains reported below all come from one sample, sequenced in a study of T cell clonotyping in hematopoietic cell transplantation. Generated by immunoSEQ multiplex PCR, the TCRdb table keeps only in-frame clones and is missing some. The table records some 2,800 clones, 91% of them present only once. Specimen: PBMCs, collected at the time of graft-versus-host disease after allogeneic stem cell transplant. These receptor sequences come from a male patient aged 55 to 69 who had an allogeneic stem cell transplant from a related donor, so the T cells may come from the graft donor. Some clones in this sample may be carry-over from other donors' samples.

This chain connects TRBV7-2 to TRBJ2-2, with a tentative D call TRBD2 (7 bases). The CDR3 runs to 15 residues. Germline CDR1 and CDR2: SGHTA and FQGNSA. Trimming stripped 5 bases from V and 4 bases from J, with 14 bases between. CDR3 residues: CASSPNAGATGELFF. The DNA of the CDR3 is TGTGCCAGCAGCCCGAACGCGGGGGCCACCGGGGAGCTGTTTTTT.

The rearrangement uses TRBV10-3 and TRBJ1-1; 7 bases map to TRBD1. The CDR3 runs 12 residues. V shed 10 bases, J shed 4 bases, and the junction held 6 bases outside the gene matches. Germline CDR1 ENHRY, CDR2 SYGVKD. CDR3 in DNA: TGTGCCACTACACCAGGGGGCACTGAAGCTTTCTTT. Translation: CATTPGGTEAFF.

The gene calls are TRBV19 and TRBJ1-1; the match to TRBD1 covers 9 bases. Unmatched junction bases numbered 7, after V lost 5 bases and J lost 12 bases. Germline assignment: CDR1 LNHDA and CDR2 SQIVND (reference sequence). The CDR3 is 12 residues long. The CDR3 nucleotides are TGTGCCAGTAGTGTGAGGGACAGGGAAACTTTCTTT. This translates into CASSVRDRETFF.

The chain carries TRBV19 and TRBJ2-5; 12 bases align to TRBD2. The CDR3 is 15 residues long. Trimming at V came to 9 bases and at J to 5 bases, leaving 10 bases not matched to a gene. Germline assignment: CDR1 LNHDA and CDR2 SQIVND (reference sequence). The CDR3 bases are TGTGCCAGCCCCCCTAGCGGGGGGGTTTTGGAGACCCAGTACTTC. It is translated as CASPPSGGVLETQYF.

V is TRBV5-1 and J is TRBJ2-3; 11 nucleotides align to TRBD1. Germline V gene sequence: CDR1 SGHRS, CDR2 YFSETQ. J lost 4 bases, V lost 6 bases, and 7 bases had no gene match. The CDR3 has 15 amino acids. CDR3 coding DNA: TGCGCCAGCATCGCAGGGGGACAGGGGGCAGATACGCAGTATTTT. Translation gives CASIAGGQGADTQYF.

The chain has TRBV27 and TRBJ2-2; the match to TRBD1 covers 8 bases. V lost 3 bases, J lost 0 bases, and 6 bases stayed unmatched. CDR3 length equals 17 residues. Per germline, CDR1 MNHEY and CDR2 SMNVEV (reference sequence). CDR3 in amino acids: CASSFLRTGTNTGELFF. CDR3 nucleotides: TGTGCCAGCAGTTTCCTTAGGACAGGGACGAACACCGGGGAGCTGTTTTTT.

The J gene is TRBJ2-1, the V gene TRBV7-2; the match to TRBD1 covers 9 bases. Per germline, CDR1 SGHTA and CDR2 FQGNSA. V dropped 7 bases and J dropped 6; count of bases not matched to a gene: 10. The length of the CDR3 is 15 residues. The CDR3 loop reads CASTATGGAGNEQFF. The CDR3 DNA follows: TGTGCCAGCACTGCCACAGGGGGCGCGGGCAATGAGCAGTTCTTC.

CDR3: CASSSTGARSPLHF. CDR3 sequence (DNA): TGTGCCAGCAGCTCGACAGGGGCCCGATCACCCCTCCACTTT. The chain recombines TRBV5-6 with TRBJ1-6; 8 nucleotides line up with TRBD1. Trimming removed 3 bases from V and 10 bases from J; junction bases left unmatched: 6. Looked up from germline, CDR1 is SGHDT and CDR2 is YYEEEE. This CDR3 is 14 amino acids long.

The chain combines TRBV28 with TRBJ2-1; D gene uncertain. This CDR3 spans 12 amino acids. CDR1 and CDR2 from the germline V gene are MDHEN and SYDVKM. Trimming cost V 7 bases and J 4 bases, with 8 bases left between them. In DNA, the CDR3 is TGTGCCAGCACAGTTCGGTACAATGAGCAGTTCTTC. Amino acids: CASTVRYNEQFF.

V gene TRBV4-2 combines with J gene TRBJ1-1, with TRBD1 matching over 8 bases. Germline CDR1 LGHNA, CDR2 YNFKEQ. Trimming took 1 base from V and 7 from J; bases not matched to a gene: 5. CDR3 length equals 14 residues. The CDR3, as DNA: TGTGCCAGCAGCCAAGGGACAGGGAATAATGAAGCTTTCTTT. Encoded protein: CASSQGTGNNEAFF.

The V call is TRBV9, the J call TRBJ2-2; D unresolved. The V and J ends lost 0 bases and 7 bases respectively, with 4 bases between them. There are 12 residues in the CDR3. Looked up from germline, CDR1 is SGDLS and CDR2 is YYNGEE. CDR3 sequence: CASSVEFGELFF. Here the CDR3 DNA reads TGTGCCAGCAGCGTAGAATTCGGGGAGCTGTTTTTT.

This clone was counted a few times. The chain carries TRBV30 and TRBJ1-2; weak D call: TRBD1 (5 bases). CDR1 and CDR2 from the germline V gene are GTSNPN and SVGIG (reference sequence). V shed 6 bases and J shed 7 bases, with 18 bases lying between them. The CDR3 runs 13 residues. The CDR3 reads CACPRRGFRGYTF. The CDR3, as DNA: TGTGCCTGCCCAAGGAGGGGTTTTCGTGGCTACACCTTC.

The rearrangement uses TRBV5-1 and TRBJ2-2; no definite D call. This CDR3 comprises 14 residues. Germline V gives CDR1 SGHRS, CDR2 YFSETQ. Trimming removed 4 bases at V and 1 base at J, with 8 bases between. In nucleotides, the CDR3 is TGCGCCAGCAGCCTGCCACAGAACACCGGGGAGCTGTTTTTT. This sequence encodes CASSLPQNTGELFF.

This chain joins TRBV5-1 and TRBJ2-5; TRBD2 aligns across 7 bases. The V segment lost 1 base and the J segment 5 bases; nucleotides outside the gene matches: 5. The germline CDR1 and CDR2 sequences are SGHRS and YFSETQ. The CDR3 contains 14 residues. The CDR3 loop is CASSLTGGEETQYF. In nucleotides, the CDR3 is TGCGCCAGCAGCTTGACGGGGGGTGAGGAGACCCAGTACTTC.

The chain joins TRBV6-5 to TRBJ2-2; tentatively, D is TRBD1 (6 bases). Trimming cost V 7 bases and J 5 bases, with 14 bases left between them. The CDR3 is made up of 14 amino acids. Germline assignment: CDR1 MNHEY and CDR2 SVGAGI. The CDR3 sequence is CASTSHRETGELFF. The CDR3, as DNA: TGTGCCAGCACCTCCCACAGGGAGACCGGGGAGCTGTTTTTT.

The rearrangement links TRBV5-6 to TRBJ2-7; possibly TRBD1 for D (6 bases). The CDR3 spans 14 residues. V lost 1 base, J lost 3 bases, and 11 bases lay in between. Germline V lookup: CDR1 SGHDT, CDR2 YYEEEE. The CDR3 DNA sequence: TGTGCCAGCAGCTTGTACAGGGTGAACTACGAGCAGTACTTC. Its protein product is CASSLYRVNYEQYF.

This clone was detected once. The chain joins TRBV11-2 to TRBJ2-5, with TRBD2 matching 9 bases. Germline CDR1 is SGHAT and CDR2 is FQNNGV. V was clipped by 3 bases and J by 4 bases; unmatched bases: 3. The CDR3 extends over 14 amino acids. CDR3 nucleotide sequence: TGTGCCAGCAGCTTTGGCGGGGGGGCAGAGACCCAGTACTTC. This sequence encodes CASSFGGGAETQYF.

This clone was detected once. As DNA, the CDR3 is TGTGCCAGTAGTACGGGGGGGGCGTACGGCTACACCTTC. Its translation is CASSTGGAYGYTF. The chain joins TRBV19 to TRBJ1-2; a possible D gene is TRBD1 (6 bases). Germline V lookup: CDR1 LNHDA, CDR2 SQIVND (reference sequence). The CDR3 is 13 residues long. Trimming cost V 4 bases and J 8 bases, with 14 bases left between them. The full variable domain, rest sourced from reference TRBV19 and TRBJ1-2, is DGGITQSPKYLFRKEGQNVTLSCEQNLNHDAMYWYRQDPGQGLRLIYYSQIVNDFQKGDIAEGYSVSREKKESFPLTVTSAQKNPTAFYLCASSTGGAYGYTFGSGTRLTVV.

The chain uses TRBV11-2 and TRBJ2-6; D is uncertain. This CDR3 has 15 residues. Deletions cut 2 bases from V and 0 bases from J, with 5 bases between. Germline CDR1 is SGHAT and CDR2 is FQNNGV. The CDR3 nucleotides are TGTGCCAGCAGCTTAACAAGCTCTGGGGCCAACGTCCTGACTTTC. Its protein is CASSLTSSGANVLTF.

The chain joins TRBV19 to TRBJ2-4; D might be TRBD2 (5 bases). The CDR3 extends over 14 amino acids. V lost 4 bases, J lost 8 bases, and 15 bases lay in between. The germline gives CDR1 LNHDA, CDR2 SQIVND (reference sequence). Here the CDR3 DNA reads TGTGCCAGTAGTACTTACCTGGCGGAGGACATTCAGTACTTC. It translates to CASSTYLAEDIQYF.

The chain couples TRBV4-3 to TRBJ1-4; 7 positions agree with TRBD1. This CDR3 comprises 16 residues. With V trimmed by 1 base and J by 5 bases, 7 bases remained unmatched. Germline CDR1 and CDR2: LGHNA and YSLEER. CDR3 DNA sequence: TGCGCCAGCAGCCAAGCCGGACAGGCCCCCAATGAAAAACTGTTTTTT. This encodes CASSQAGQAPNEKLFF.

This chain uses TRBV18 with TRBJ2-7; D gene unclear. The length of the CDR3 is 13 residues. Trimming stripped 5 bases from V and 2 bases from J, with 10 bases between. Looked up from germline, CDR1 is KGHSH and CDR2 is LQKENI. CDR3 protein: CASSSDPPYEQYF. DNA for the CDR3: TGTGCCAGCTCATCGGACCCTCCCTACGAGCAGTACTTC.